A single sample gave rise to the 30 T cell receptor beta chains below, sequenced in a study of T cell responses to AZD1222 COVID-19 vaccine (dated by TCRdb to 2020 to 2022). This specimen's time point label, interpreted: baseline before first vaccination. The library came from the immunoSEQ multiplex PCR assay. TCRdb took this table from immuneACCESS and kept in-frame rearrangements with V and J called. Such tables lack part of the clones; where checked against another copy, unresolved V genes explain under half of the gap, and the rest is unexplained. The sample table contains some 71,000 clones; only one count was recorded for 80% to 85% of them. Of the sample, about 9.4% falls within the top ten clones. The source material was peripheral blood, sampled on day 0 of AZD1222 vaccination. The receptors were gathered from an adult in good health.

The chain has TRBV7-2 and TRBJ1-4, with a possible D match to TRBD1 (5 bases). The V end lost 5 bases, the J end lost 7 bases, and 17 bases lay between the germline ends. Germline V gene data show CDR1 as SGHTA and CDR2 as FQGNSA. The CDR3 loop spans 15 amino acids. CDR3 DNA: TGTGCCAGCAGCGCCAGACAGCCACGGGGTGAAAAACTGTTTTTT. Translating it yields CASSARQPRGEKLFF.

CDR3 in DNA: TGTGCCAGCAGCTCGGGGGTCCTTACAGGGACTCAGGGCTACACCTTC. It yields the protein CASSSGVLTGTQGYTF. This chain connects TRBV7-8 to TRBJ1-2; D perhaps matches TRBD1 (6 bases). V lost 4 bases and J 8 bases, leaving 23 bases between the germline ends. The length of the CDR3 is 16 residues. Germline V gene lookup returns CDR1 SGHVS and CDR2 FQNEAQ.

The rearrangement joins TRBV7-6 to TRBJ1-2, with D possibly TRBD1 on 6 matching bases. V was cut by 5 bases and J by 1 base, with 8 bases left in between. The CDR3 runs 13 residues. In germline, CDR1 is SGHVS, CDR2 FNYEAQ. The CDR3 region is CASSPDSNYGYTF. CDR3 bases: TGTGCCAGCAGCCCGGACAGTAACTATGGCTACACCTTC.

The CDR3 coding sequence is TGTGCCAGCAGTCGGGACAGCCCTGACTCTGGGGCCAACGTCCTGACTTTC. Translated: CASSRDSPDSGANVLTF. V is TRBV6-6 and J is TRBJ2-6; TRBD1 aligns across 7 bases. Germline CDR1 is MNHNY and CDR2 is SVGAGI (reference sequence). This CDR3 has 17 amino acids. V lost 5 bases to trimming and J lost 0 bases; unmatched junction nucleotides: 7.

This chain links TRBV21-1 with TRBJ2-5; the table's D gene call, TRBD2, was not cross checked with the DNA. TRBV21-1 is described as a pseudogene. The CDR3 consists of 17 residues. The chain's CDR3 is CASSKATSGGAGETQYF. The CDR3 nucleotides read TGTGCCAGCAGCAAAGCAACTAGCGGGGGGGCCGGGGAGACCCAGTACTTC.

This clone was observed a handful of times. The rearrangement joins TRBV19 to TRBJ2-3; D possibly corresponds to TRBD2 (6 bases). CDR1 LNHDA and CDR2 SQIVND come from the germline V gene (reference sequence). V was trimmed by 5 bases and J by 2 bases, leaving 17 bases between them. This CDR3 has 16 residues. For the CDR3, the DNA is TGTGCCAGTAGTCCCCAGTGGGGGGTGGACACAGATACGCAGTATTTT. Translating it yields CASSPQWGVDTDTQYF.

The rearrangement joins TRBV28 to TRBJ1-2; TRBD1 agrees at 8 bases. Germline values: CDR1 MDHEN, CDR2 SYDVKM. CDR3 length: 11 residues. The V segment lost 6 bases and the J segment 8 bases; nucleotides outside the gene matches: 2. The DNA for the CDR3 is TGTGCCAGCAGGACAGGGGTCGGCTACACCTTC. This codes for CASRTGVGYTF.

The chain links TRBV2 to TRBJ2-5; unclear D gene. V gave up 6 bases and J gave up 1 base, with 9 bases separating them. Germline-derived CDR1 and CDR2 are SNHLY and FYNNEI. This CDR3 region has 13 residues. Here the CDR3 reads CASRTSLQETQYF. Written as DNA, the CDR3 is TGTGCCAGCAGGACAAGTCTCCAAGAGACCCAGTACTTC.

The chain uses TRBV13 and TRBJ1-6; no definite D call. Between the trimmed V and J ends, which lost 5 bases and 7 bases, there was a span of 15 bases. The CDR3 is 15 residues long. Looked up from germline, CDR1 is PRHDT and CDR2 is FYEKMQ (reference sequence). The DNA for the CDR3 is TGTGCCAGCAGCCCGGCCGGCCGGGGAAATTCACCCCTCCACTTT. Encoded protein: CASSPAGRGNSPLHF.

CDR3 in DNA: TGTGCCAGCAGCCAAGATCGGCTAGATAGCATTCAGTACTTC. Translating it yields CASSQDRLDSIQYF. This rearrangement joins TRBV4-2 to TRBJ2-4; D ambiguous. CDR1 is LGHNA and CDR2 is YNFKEQ in the germline V gene. The CDR3 totals 14 residues. V lost 0 bases to trimming and J lost 9 bases, with 12 bases between them.

The chain links TRBV5-6 to TRBJ2-1; D not resolved. The CDR3 has 11 amino acids. V was trimmed by 4 bases and J by 7 bases, leaving 6 bases between them. From germline, CDR1 is SGHDT and CDR2 YYEEEE. The DNA for the CDR3 is TGTGCCAGCAGCGTCAGAAATGAGCAGTTCTTC. It yields the protein CASSVRNEQFF. Full variable domain (missing parts from reference TRBV5-6 and TRBJ2-1): DAGVTQSPTHLIKTRGQQVTLRCSPKSGHDTVSWYQQALGQGPQFIFQYYEEEERQRGNFPDRFSGHQFPNYSSELNVNALLLGDSALYLCASSVRNEQFFGPGTRLTVL.

This clone was seen once. The J gene is TRBJ2-6, the V gene TRBV4-1; 10 bases fit TRBD2. Unmatched junction bases numbered 8, after V lost 0 bases and J lost 0 bases. Germline-derived CDR1 and CDR2 are MGHRA and YSYEKL. The CDR3 contains 20 residues. The CDR3 nucleotides are TGCGCCAGCAGCCAAGATCCCCCTAGCGGGGGCTACTCTGGGGCCAACGTCCTGACTTTC. This codes for CASSQDPPSGGYSGANVLTF.

J is TRBJ1-3 and V is TRBV12-3 or TRBV12-4; no clear D gene. V lost 3 bases and J lost 7, with 10 bases in between. CDR3 length: 13 amino acids. The CDR3 region is CASSFEGRNTIYF. The CDR3 DNA reads as TGTGCCAGCAGTTTTGAGGGAAGGAACACCATATATTTT.

The chain recombines TRBV7-9 with TRBJ1-1; D is uncertain. Germline V gene lookup returns CDR1 SEHNR and CDR2 FQNEAQ (reference sequence). Trimming took 7 bases from V and 1 from J, leaving 10 bases between them. CDR3 length: 13 residues. The CDR3 bases are TGTGCCAGCAAGAGGTTGGGGAACACTGAAGCTTTCTTT. Encoded protein: CASKRLGNTEAFF.

V gene TRBV18 combines with J gene TRBJ1-6; D may be TRBD1 (6 bases). CDR1 is KGHSH, CDR2 LQKENI, per germline. The V and J ends lost 6 bases and 0 bases respectively, with 9 bases between them. The CDR3 extends over 15 amino acids. CDR3: CASSTGSSYNSPLHF. The CDR3 DNA follows: TGTGCCAGCTCTACAGGGAGCTCCTATAATTCACCCCTCCACTTT.

The chain carries TRBV5-1 and TRBJ1-4, with 10 bases identical to TRBD1. Germline-derived CDR1 and CDR2 are SGHRS and YFSETQ. The trim removed 4 bases at V and 3 bases at J, leaving 9 bases unmatched. This CDR3 spans 17 amino acids. The CDR3 nucleotides read TGCGCCAGCAGCCCTAAGGGGACAGGGGCGGCTAATGAAAAACTGTTTTTT. This codes for CASSPKGTGAANEKLFF.

This clone came up a few times. The V and J genes are TRBV3-1 (or the pseudogene TRBV3-2) and TRBJ2-5, with 7 nucleotides matching TRBD2. CDR3 length equals 16 residues. J lost 1 base, V lost 2 bases, and 7 bases had no gene match. Germline lookup yields CDR1 LGHDT and CDR2 YNNKEL (reference sequence). The CDR3 DNA sequence: TGTGCCAGCAGCCAACAGTGGCGGGGGATCCAAGAGACCCAGTACTTC. This sequence encodes CASSQQWRGIQETQYF.

V gene TRBV7-3 combines with J gene TRBJ2-5, with 7 bases matching TRBD2. With V trimmed by 6 bases and J by 2 bases, 12 bases remained unmatched. This CDR3 region has 16 residues. Germline CDR1 reads SGHTA; CDR2 reads FQGTGA. CDR3 sequence: CASSPQTSRLQETQYF. CDR3 nucleotides: TGTGCCAGCAGTCCACAGACTAGCAGACTTCAAGAGACCCAGTACTTC.

The rearrangement uses TRBV6-1 and TRBJ1-1, with TRBD1 matching 8 bases. From germline, CDR1 is MNHNS and CDR2 SASEGT. The CDR3 covers 13 residues. V lost 3 bases to trimming and J lost 3 bases; unmatched junction nucleotides: 0. The CDR3 loop is CASSDRGHTEAFF. The CDR3 DNA reads TGTGCCAGCAGTGACAGGGGGCACACTGAAGCTTTCTTT.

The chain employs TRBV4-2 and TRBJ2-1; no definite D call. This CDR3 spans 15 amino acids. The germline gives CDR1 LGHNA, CDR2 YNFKEQ. V was trimmed by 4 bases and J by 3 bases, leaving 13 bases between them. This chain's CDR3 is CASSPGTRLYNEQFF. CDR3 coding DNA: TGTGCCAGCAGCCCCGGAACGCGACTCTACAATGAGCAGTTCTTC.

The chain joins TRBV4-1 to TRBJ2-1; 10 bases map to TRBD2. Germline CDR1 reads MGHRA; CDR2 reads YSYEKL. The CDR3 loop spans 15 amino acids. Trimming removed 0 bases from V and 7 bases from J; junction bases left unmatched: 3. The CDR3 DNA is TGCGCCAGCAGCCAAGAGCCTAGCGGGGGAAATGAGCAGTTCTTC. This codes for CASSQEPSGGNEQFF.

This chain links TRBV15 with TRBJ1-3; D possibly corresponds to TRBD1 (5 bases). The V gene's germline CDR1 is LNHNV and CDR2 YYDKDF (reference sequence). V was cut by 0 bases and J by 2 bases, with 8 bases left in between. There are 15 residues in the CDR3. CDR3 residues: CATSRDPRAGNTIYF. The CDR3, as DNA: TGTGCCACCAGCAGAGATCCCAGGGCTGGAAACACCATATATTTT.

This clone was seen more than once but under ten times. The gene calls are TRBV30 and TRBJ1-6; D remains ambiguous. V shed 2 bases and J shed 6 bases, with 8 bases lying between them. Germline V gene data show CDR1 as GTSNPN and CDR2 as SVGIG (reference sequence). CDR3 length: 13 amino acids. CDR3 nucleotide sequence: TGTGCCTGGAGTAAGGCCACTAATTCACCCCTCCACTTT. Translation gives CAWSKATNSPLHF.

The rearrangement joins TRBV2 to TRBJ1-3, with D unclear. CDR3 length equals 14 residues. The V end was cut by 5 bases, the J end by 3 bases, with 11 bases between. Germline values: CDR1 SNHLY, CDR2 FYNNEI. This chain's CDR3 is CASSRTRGGNTIYF. Written as DNA, the CDR3 is TGTGCCAGCAGTAGGACCCGGGGTGGAAACACCATATATTTT.

The chain couples TRBV12-3 or TRBV12-4 to TRBJ1-1; D is uncertain. CDR3 length: 12 amino acids. V was trimmed by 3 bases and J by 8 bases, leaving 10 bases between them. The CDR3 region has the DNA TGTGCCAGCAGTTTTTCCGTCCTCGAAGCTTTCTTT. This encodes CASSFSVLEAFF.

This chain links TRBV7-2 with TRBJ1-2, with D possibly matching TRBD1 (6 bases). Trimming removed 1 base at V and 1 base at J, with 13 bases between. The CDR3 loop spans 16 amino acids. The V gene's germline CDR1 is SGHTA and CDR2 FQGNSA. Here the CDR3 reads CASSLEGGRLNYGYTF. CDR3 coding DNA: TGTGCCAGCAGCTTAGAGGGGGGCAGGCTTAACTATGGCTACACCTTC.

The gene calls are TRBV28 and TRBJ2-7; 7 nucleotides line up with TRBD1. This CDR3 is 11 amino acids long. In germline, CDR1 is MDHEN, CDR2 SYDVKM. With 8 bases clipped from V and 6 bases from J, the junction kept 4 bases outside the gene matches. The CDR3 DNA reads as TGTGCCAGCGGTCGACAGGGCGAGCAGTACTTC. This gives the protein CASGRQGEQYF.

The chain has TRBV5-6 and TRBJ2-5, with a possible D match to TRBD2 (5 bases). CDR1 is SGHDT and CDR2 is YYEEEE in the germline V gene. Trimming shortened V by 4 bases and J by 4 bases, and 11 bases separated the two germline ends. This CDR3 comprises 13 residues. CDR3 nucleotides: TGTGCCAGCAGCCCACTAGGGCGAGAGACCCAGTACTTC. It translates to CASSPLGRETQYF.

This chain links TRBV30 with TRBJ1-1, with D unclear. Germline V lookup: CDR1 GTSNPN, CDR2 SVGIG (reference sequence). The V end lost 1 base, the J end lost 11 bases, and 14 bases lay between the germline ends. The CDR3 consists of 12 residues. The CDR3 is CAWSADARWAFF. DNA of the CDR3: TGTGCCTGGAGTGCTGACGCCCGGTGGGCTTTCTTT. The variable domain in full, with the rest retrieved from reference TRBV30 and TRBJ1-1, is SQTIHQWPATLVQPVGSPLSLECTVEGTSNPNLYWYRQAAGRGLQLLFYSVGIGQISSEVPQNLSASRPQDRQFILSSKKLLLSDSGFYLCAWSADARWAFFGQGTRLTVV.

This rearrangement joins TRBV6-5 to TRBJ2-7; 7 nucleotides agree with TRBD2. The CDR3 contains 15 residues. Trimming cost V 2 bases and J 7 bases; bases outside gene matches: 11. Germline CDR1 reads MNHEY; CDR2 reads SVGAGI. As DNA, the CDR3 is TGTGCCAGCAGTTACGCGATCGGGAGTAGCGGGGAGCAGTACTTC. Encoded protein: CASSYAIGSSGEQYF.